Listed below are T cell receptor beta chains from one sample, sequenced in a study of T cells in Graves' hyperthyroidism and ophthalmopathy. One entry per CDR3 protein, called by TCRdb with MiXCR from the multiplex PCR reads. This table holds 500,000 to 600,000 distinct CDR3 sequences, about 45% found once. Sequenced material: peripheral blood or thyroid tissue (not recorded which). These receptors all stem from an adult woman with Graves' disease, either hyperthyroidism or ophthalmopathy (not recorded which). Each CDR3 is given with its conserved first and last residue. Fields, in order: J gene, V gene, clone size, D gene, CDR3 protein, CDR3 DNA. A D gene is named only where the DNA matches it firmly. Only part of the rows carry a size: once, few, many, or a class if the clone is expanded.

TRBJ2-2	TRBV11-2	NA	TRBD2	CASSLVLGLGRGDTGELFF	TGTGCCAGCAGCTTAGTTCTCGGCTTGGGGAGGGGCGACACCGGGGAGCTGTTTTTT
TRBJ1-4	TRBV4-2	many	NA	CASPSSATNEKLFF	TGTGCCAGCCCATCATCGGCAACTAATGAAAAACTGTTTTTT
TRBJ2-7	TRBV6-5	NA	NA	CASSLGAVLSYEQCF	TGTGCCAGCAGCTTAGGGGCAGTCCTCTCCTACGAGCAGTGCTTC
TRBJ1-4	TRBV7-2	NA	TRBD1	CASSRPTGGFEKLFF	TGTGCCAGCAGCAGACCGACAGGGGGCTTTGAAAAACTGTTTTTT
TRBJ1-2	TRBV5-6	many	NA	CASSLYETLFYGYTF	TGTGCCAGCAGCTTGTACGAAACCCTATTCTATGGCTACACCTTC
TRBJ2-3	TRBV28	few	NA	CASSGTTNTDTQYF	TGTGCCAGCAGTGGGACGACCAACACAGATACGCAGTATTTT
TRBJ2-3	TRBV24-1	few	NA	CATSDLGDLRTDTQYF	TGTGCCACCAGTGATTTAGGGGACCTCCGCACAGATACGCAGTATTTT
TRBJ2-5	TRBV25-1	few	NA	CASSGVGLQETQYF	TGTGCCAGCAGTGGGGTGGGGTTGCAAGAGACCCAGTACTTC
TRBJ2-7	TRBV19	many	NA	CASSRGTINYEQYF	TGTGCCAGTAGCCGAGGGACGATTAACTACGAGCAGTACTTC
TRBJ2-2	TRBV4-1	many	TRBD2	CASSQGTSGRAFGELFF	TGCGCCAGCAGCCAAGGGACTAGCGGGAGGGCCTTCGGGGAGCTGTTTTTT
TRBJ1-1	TRBV7-8	few	NA	CARIGSFGDTEAFF	TGTGCCCGCATCGGGTCCTTCGGAGACACTGAAGCTTTCTTT
TRBJ2-5	TRBV7-8	many	NA	CASSLAEAQETQYF	TGTGCCAGCAGCTTAGCGGAGGCCCAGGAGACCCAGTACTTC
TRBJ2-2	TRBV27	NA	NA	CASSFLGSGTGELFF	TGTGCCAGCAGTTTTCTAGGTTCGGGCACCGGGGAGCTGTTTTTT
TRBJ1-2	TRBV7-9	once	NA	CASSLAGGGSGYTF	TGTGCCAGCAGCTTAGCCGGGGGGGGATCTGGCTACACCTTC
TRBJ2-7	TRBV20-1	many	NA	CSARAVGSPYEQYF	TGCAGTGCTAGAGCGGTGGGGAGCCCCTACGAGCAGTACTTC
TRBJ2-7	TRBV9	NA	NA	CTSRDQGIWSEQYF	TGTACCAGCAGAGATCAGGGCATCTGGTCCGAGCAGTACTTC
TRBJ2-1	TRBV12-3/TRBV12-4	NA	TRBD1	CASSTQGAAADEQFF	TGTGCCAGCAGTACACAGGGGGCCGCCGCGGATGAGCAGTTCTTC
TRBJ2-1	TRBV19	NA	NA	CASSKTITPDNGQFF	TGTGCCAGTAGTAAGACTATAACGCCAGACAATGGGCAGTTCTTC
TRBJ1-5	TRBV19	NA	NA	CASSIVGHNQPQHF	TGTGCCAGTAGTATTGTGGGGCATAATCAGCCCCAGCATTTT
TRBJ2-7	TRBV9	NA	NA	CASSLANPQGGEQYF	TGTGCCAGCAGCTTGGCCAACCCCCAGGGGGGTGAGCAGTACTTC